The rows below give T cell receptor beta chains drawn from one sample of a study of shared clonotypes between healthy human individuals. Sequencing was performed with immunoSEQ multiplex PCR; in TCRdb, only in-frame clones are kept and a portion is missing. The table records roughly 1,600,000 clones, 97% to 99% of them present only once. What was sequenced was naive CD4+ T cells sorted from blood. Receptors were obtained from a man younger than 40 in good health. The CDR3 runs from the conserved cysteine through the conserved F or W. Each record gives: clone size, V gene, J gene, D gene, CDR3 DNA, CDR3 protein. A D gene is named only where the DNA matches it firmly. Size is stated for part of the rows, as once, few or many counts, or as a class when the clone is expanded.

abundance: NA; v_gene: TRBV7-9; j_gene: TRBJ1-5; d_gene: NA; CDR3nt: TGTGCCAGCACTTCGTGGGGGGACCTTAACGGCAATCAGCCCCAGCATTTT; CDR3aa: CASTSWGDLNGNQPQHF
abundance: NA; v_gene: TRBV6-1; j_gene: TRBJ1-2; d_gene: NA; CDR3nt: TGTGCCAGCAGGAGGGCGGGGGAGAGGGGCTACACCTTC; CDR3aa: CASRRAGERGYTF
abundance: NA; v_gene: TRBV5-1; j_gene: TRBJ2-7; d_gene: NA; CDR3nt: TGCGCCAGCAGCTTGGACAGGAACTACGAGCAGTACTTC; CDR3aa: CASSLDRNYEQYF
abundance: NA; v_gene: TRBV6-4; j_gene: TRBJ1-3; d_gene: NA; CDR3nt: TGTGCCAGCAGTGACACTCTCGGCTCAAACACCATATATTTT; CDR3aa: CASSDTLGSNTIYF
abundance: NA; v_gene: TRBV21-1; j_gene: TRBJ1-2; d_gene: NA; CDR3nt: TGTGCCAGCAGCAAAGGGGGGGCGTTGGGTGGAAATGGCTACACCTTC; CDR3aa: CASSKGGALGGNGYTF
abundance: NA; v_gene: TRBV15; j_gene: TRBJ2-1; d_gene: TRBD2; CDR3nt: TGTGCCACCAGCAGAGGACTAGCGGGAGTCAGTGAGCAGTTCTTC; CDR3aa: CATSRGLAGVSEQFF
abundance: NA; v_gene: TRBV10-3; j_gene: TRBJ1-1; d_gene: NA; CDR3nt: TGTGCCACCGGAAATCAGAACTTAATGAACACTGAAGCTTTCTTT; CDR3aa: CATGNQNLMNTEAFF
abundance: NA; v_gene: TRBV15; j_gene: TRBJ1-2; d_gene: TRBD1; CDR3nt: TGTGCCACCAGCAGAGCTACCGGGACAGGGAGCTATGGCTACACCTTC; CDR3aa: CATSRATGTGSYGYTF
abundance: NA; v_gene: TRBV14; j_gene: TRBJ2-2; d_gene: NA; CDR3nt: TGTGCCAGCAGCCAAGCACCAAACACCGGGGAGCTGTTTTTT; CDR3aa: CASSQAPNTGELFF
abundance: NA; v_gene: TRBV30; j_gene: TRBJ1-2; d_gene: TRBD1; CDR3nt: TGTGCCTGGAGGCTCAGGGGGCAGAGCGGCTACACCTTC; CDR3aa: CAWRLRGQSGYTF
abundance: NA; v_gene: TRBV19; j_gene: TRBJ1-5; d_gene: NA; CDR3nt: TGTGCCAGTAGTAAGGGGCTCGTCCAAGGACGGTTCAATCAGCCCCAGCATTTT; CDR3aa: CASSKGLVQGRFNQPQHF
abundance: NA; v_gene: TRBV11-2; j_gene: TRBJ2-3; d_gene: NA; CDR3nt: TGTGCCAGCAGTCTTTTCCGGGGCCCCACAGATACGCAGTATTTT; CDR3aa: CASSLFRGPTDTQYF
abundance: NA; v_gene: TRBV6-5; j_gene: TRBJ2-3; d_gene: NA; CDR3nt: TGTGCCAGCAGTACCCGGGGCAGGGGCACAGATACGCAGTATTTT; CDR3aa: CASSTRGRGTDTQYF
abundance: NA; v_gene: TRBV30; j_gene: TRBJ2-2; d_gene: NA; CDR3nt: TGTGCCTGGAGTGTATTGGGGGGAGGGAACACCGGGGAGCTGTTTTTT; CDR3aa: CAWSVLGGGNTGELFF
abundance: NA; v_gene: TRBV9; j_gene: TRBJ1-1; d_gene: NA; CDR3nt: TGTGCCAGCAGCATAGACCCGGGACGGACGAACACTGAAGCTTTCTTT; CDR3aa: CASSIDPGRTNTEAFF
abundance: NA; v_gene: TRBV28; j_gene: TRBJ2-7; d_gene: TRBD2; CDR3nt: TGTGCCAGCAGGCCAACCGGGACTAGACCCTACGAGCAGTACTTC; CDR3aa: CASRPTGTRPYEQYF
abundance: once; v_gene: TRBV27; j_gene: TRBJ2-1; d_gene: NA; CDR3nt: TGTGCCAGCAGTTTAAGGAACATAATCTACAATGAGCAGTTCTTC; CDR3aa: CASSLRNIIYNEQFF
abundance: NA; v_gene: TRBV4-1; j_gene: TRBJ2-3; d_gene: NA; CDR3nt: TGCGCCAGCAGCTACGAAAAGACAGATACGCAGTATTTT; CDR3aa: CASSYEKTDTQYF
abundance: NA; v_gene: TRBV28; j_gene: TRBJ2-7; d_gene: TRBD1; CDR3nt: TGTGCCAGCAGTATAACAGGGGGCGGGCAGTACTTC; CDR3aa: CASSITGGGQYF
abundance: NA; v_gene: TRBV7-9; j_gene: TRBJ2-1; d_gene: NA; CDR3nt: TGTGCCAGCAGCTTACAGGCTGGTGAGCAGTTCTTC; CDR3aa: CASSLQAGEQFF
abundance: NA; v_gene: TRBV7-9; j_gene: TRBJ1-1; d_gene: NA; CDR3nt: TGTGCCAGCAGCCTACTGCTTATGACGAACACTGAAGCTTTCTTT; CDR3aa: CASSLLLMTNTEAFF
abundance: NA; v_gene: TRBV28; j_gene: TRBJ2-7; d_gene: TRBD1; CDR3nt: TGTGCCAGCAGCCGACAGGGGGACTACGAGCAGTACTTC; CDR3aa: CASSRQGDYEQYF
abundance: NA; v_gene: TRBV28; j_gene: TRBJ2-2; d_gene: TRBD2; CDR3nt: TGTGCCACCCTCGGGGGGGGAAGGAACACCGGGGAGCTGTTTTTT; CDR3aa: CATLGGGRNTGELFF
abundance: NA; v_gene: TRBV21-1; j_gene: TRBJ2-7; d_gene: NA; CDR3nt: TGTGCCAGCAGCTCCCCTAGAGGGGTGAAATGGGGATACGAGCAGTACTTC; CDR3aa: CASSSPRGVKWGYEQYF
abundance: NA; v_gene: TRBV12-5; j_gene: TRBJ2-1; d_gene: TRBD2; CDR3nt: TGTGCTAGTGGGGGACGGGAGGCCGGGTGGGAGCAGTTCTTC; CDR3aa: CASGGREAGWEQFF
abundance: NA; v_gene: TRBV7-6; j_gene: TRBJ2-1; d_gene: NA; CDR3nt: TGTGCCAGCAGCTCTAGGCAGGGGTCCTACAATGAGCAGTTCTTC; CDR3aa: CASSSRQGSYNEQFF
abundance: NA; v_gene: TRBV18; j_gene: TRBJ2-5; d_gene: NA; CDR3nt: TGTGCCAGCTCACCACAGGGAGAACGGGAGACCCAGTACTTC; CDR3aa: CASSPQGERETQYF